This is a list of T cell receptor beta chains from one sample in a study of identical twins. TCRdb reprocessed the 5' RACE reads with MiXCR, giving one entry per CDR3 protein. The data hold some 250,000 distinct CDR3 sequences, with 6% to 7% observed a single time. The same sample was also studied in work on T cells expressing NK-cell markers.

The sequenced sample consisted of CD8+ T cells sorted from blood. Receptors were obtained from a woman aged 18-29 years in good health. The CDR3 runs from the conserved cysteine through the conserved F or W. D genes are given only for firm matches. Where a row states a size, it is once, few, many or the class of an expanded clone; other rows omit it.

d_call clone_size j_call v_call cdr3_nt cdr3_aa
NA many TRBJ2-1 TRBV7-9 TGTGCCAGCAGCTCCTCCCTCACGACCTACAATGAGCAGTTCTTC CASSSSLTTYNEQFF
TRBD2 many TRBJ2-1 TRBV25-1 TGTGCCAGCAGAGCGGGGGGGACAAACAATGAGCAGTTCTTC CASRAGGTNNEQFF
TRBD2 many TRBJ2-2 TRBV12-3/TRBV12-4 TGTGCCAGCAGCTCGGGGGGGATCGGGGAGCTGTTTTTT CASSSGGIGELFF
TRBD2 NA TRBJ2-1 TRBV27 TGTGCCAGCAGTCCCCGGGGGGTCCGGAGGGGCAATGAGCAGTTCTTC CASSPRGVRRGNEQFF
TRBD1 NA TRBJ2-1 TRBV7-2 TGTGCCACCAACCAGGGGGTGAATGAGCAGTTCTTC CATNQGVNEQFF
NA few TRBJ1-5 TRBV27 TGTGCCAGCAGTTTATCCAAAACGGGGGCTAATCAGCCCCAGCATTTT CASSLSKTGANQPQHF
TRBD1 few TRBJ1-5 TRBV7-9 TGTGCCAGCGGGAACCGGGACAGGGGATTGAGTCAGCCCCAGCATTTT CASGNRDRGLSQPQHF
NA many TRBJ2-1 TRBV10-3 TGTGCGATTCGCGGGGACAATGAGCAGTTCTTC CAIRGDNEQFF
TRBD1 NA TRBJ1-1 TRBV7-2 TGTGCCAGCAGGCGACAGGGTCTGGCTGCTTTCTTT CASRRQGLAAFF
NA many TRBJ1-1 TRBV10-2 TGCGCCAGCAGTGAGTCTGGGAGGTACACTGAAGCTTTCTTT CASSESGRYTEAFF